The clone carrying this T cell receptor (beta chain) was counted ten times or more. This sample stems from a study of T cells in Graves' hyperthyroidism and ophthalmopathy. Using RNA transcripts as the source, TCR beta CDR3 regions were amplified. The HTBI primer set served for first-round RT-PCR of the TCR CDR3. Each CDR3 protein gets one entry after TCRdb re-called the multiplex PCR reads with MiXCR. The profile shows a few hundred thousand distinct CDR3 sequences, about a fifth of them singletons. V was shortened by 3 bases and J by 1 base, with 15 bases between the two germline ends. CDR1 is KGHSH, CDR2 LQKENI, per germline. This CDR3 is built from 16 residues.

The chain combines TRBV18 with TRBJ1-1; D is undetermined. Sequenced material: blood. The TCR sequence derives from a woman younger than 35 with Graves' hyperthyroidism. The CDR3 region is CASSPAAGRGNTEAFF. DNA of the CDR3: TGTGCCAGCTCACCCGCGGCAGGACGGGGGAACACTGAAGCTTTCTTT.